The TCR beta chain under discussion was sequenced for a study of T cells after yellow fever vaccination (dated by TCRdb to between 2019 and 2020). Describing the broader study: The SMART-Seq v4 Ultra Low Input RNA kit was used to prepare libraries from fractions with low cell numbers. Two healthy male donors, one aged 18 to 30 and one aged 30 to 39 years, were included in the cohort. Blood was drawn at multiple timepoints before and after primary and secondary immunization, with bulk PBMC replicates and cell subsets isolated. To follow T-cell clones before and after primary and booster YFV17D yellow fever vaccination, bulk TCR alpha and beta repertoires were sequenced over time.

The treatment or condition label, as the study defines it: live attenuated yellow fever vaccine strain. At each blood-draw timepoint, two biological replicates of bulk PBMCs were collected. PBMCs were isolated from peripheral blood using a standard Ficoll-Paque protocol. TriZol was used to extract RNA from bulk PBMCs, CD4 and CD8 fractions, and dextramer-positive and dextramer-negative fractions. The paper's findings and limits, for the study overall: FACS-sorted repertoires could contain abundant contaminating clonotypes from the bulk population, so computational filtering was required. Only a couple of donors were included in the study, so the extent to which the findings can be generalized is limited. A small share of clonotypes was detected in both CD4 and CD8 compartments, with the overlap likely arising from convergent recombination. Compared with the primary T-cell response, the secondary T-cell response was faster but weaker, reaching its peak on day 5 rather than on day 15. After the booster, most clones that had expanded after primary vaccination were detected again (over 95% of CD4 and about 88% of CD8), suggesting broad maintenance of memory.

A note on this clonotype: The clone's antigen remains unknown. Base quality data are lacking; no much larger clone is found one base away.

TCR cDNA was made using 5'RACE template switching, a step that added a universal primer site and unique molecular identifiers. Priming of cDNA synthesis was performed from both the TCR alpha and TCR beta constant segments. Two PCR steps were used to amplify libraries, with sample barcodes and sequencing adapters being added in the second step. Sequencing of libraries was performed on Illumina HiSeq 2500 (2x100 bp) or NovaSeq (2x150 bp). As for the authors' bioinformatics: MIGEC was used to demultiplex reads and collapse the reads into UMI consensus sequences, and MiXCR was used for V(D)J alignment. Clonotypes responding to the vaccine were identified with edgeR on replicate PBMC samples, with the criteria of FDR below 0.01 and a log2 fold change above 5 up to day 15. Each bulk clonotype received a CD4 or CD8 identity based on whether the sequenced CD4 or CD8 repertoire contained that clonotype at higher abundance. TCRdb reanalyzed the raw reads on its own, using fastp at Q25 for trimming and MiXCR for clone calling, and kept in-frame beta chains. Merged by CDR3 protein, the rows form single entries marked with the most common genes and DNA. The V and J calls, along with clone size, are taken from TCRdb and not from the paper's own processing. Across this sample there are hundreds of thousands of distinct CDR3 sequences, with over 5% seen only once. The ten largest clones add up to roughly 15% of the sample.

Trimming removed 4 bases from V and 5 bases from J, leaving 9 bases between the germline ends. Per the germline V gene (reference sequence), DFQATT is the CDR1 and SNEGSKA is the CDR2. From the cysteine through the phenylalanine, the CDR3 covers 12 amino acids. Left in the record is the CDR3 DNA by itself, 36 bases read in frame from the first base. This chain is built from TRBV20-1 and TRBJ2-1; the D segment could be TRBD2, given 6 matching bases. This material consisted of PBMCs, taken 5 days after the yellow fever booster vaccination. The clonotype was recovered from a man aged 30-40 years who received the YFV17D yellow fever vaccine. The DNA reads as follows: TGCAGTGCTAACAAGCGGGACAATGAGCAGTTCTTC. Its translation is CSANKRDNEQFF.